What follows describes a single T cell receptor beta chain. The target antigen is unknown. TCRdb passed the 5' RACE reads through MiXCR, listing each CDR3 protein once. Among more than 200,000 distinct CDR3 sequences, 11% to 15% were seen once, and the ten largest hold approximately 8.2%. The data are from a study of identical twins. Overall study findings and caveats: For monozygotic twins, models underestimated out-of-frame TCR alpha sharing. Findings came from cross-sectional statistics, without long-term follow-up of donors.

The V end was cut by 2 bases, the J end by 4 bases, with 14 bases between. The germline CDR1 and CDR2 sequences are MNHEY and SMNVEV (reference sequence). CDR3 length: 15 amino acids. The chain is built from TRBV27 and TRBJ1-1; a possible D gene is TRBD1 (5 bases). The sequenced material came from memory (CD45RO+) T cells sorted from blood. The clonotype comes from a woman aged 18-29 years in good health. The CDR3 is CASSLAPAGVTEAFF. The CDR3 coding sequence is TGTGCCAGCAGTTTAGCTCCCGCGGGGGTCACTGAAGCTTTCTTT.